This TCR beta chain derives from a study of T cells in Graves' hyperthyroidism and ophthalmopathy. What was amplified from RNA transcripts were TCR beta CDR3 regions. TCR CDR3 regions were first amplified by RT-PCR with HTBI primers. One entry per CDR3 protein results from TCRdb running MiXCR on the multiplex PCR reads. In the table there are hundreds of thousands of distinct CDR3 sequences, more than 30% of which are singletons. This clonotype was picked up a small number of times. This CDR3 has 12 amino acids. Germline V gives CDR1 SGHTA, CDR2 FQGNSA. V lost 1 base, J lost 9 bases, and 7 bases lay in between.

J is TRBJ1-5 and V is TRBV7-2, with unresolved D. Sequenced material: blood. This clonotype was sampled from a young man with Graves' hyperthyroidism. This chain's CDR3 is CASSLDHRPQHF. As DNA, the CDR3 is TGTGCCAGCAGCTTAGATCACCGGCCCCAGCATTTT.